Below, 26 T cell receptor beta chains from the same sample are listed, as sequenced in a study of T cells expressing NK-cell markers. TCRdb reprocessed the 5' RACE reads, keeping one entry per CDR3 protein, no DNA. The sample data list 300,000 to 450,000 distinct CDR3 sequences. The specimen sequenced was blood T cells: a sorted CD56 or NKG2C T cell subset, CD4+ or CD8+ T cells, or bulk PBMC T cells (not recorded which). The receptors stem from a man aged 18 to 69 in good health.

The chain carries TRBV12-3 or TRBV12-4 and TRBJ1-3; lacking DNA, the TRBD1 call made by TCRdb goes unchecked. CDR3 length equals 15 residues. CDR3 region: CASSLVRVPGNTIYF.

The V gene is TRBV7-8, the J gene TRBJ2-5; TCRdb gives TRBD1 as the D gene, but with no DNA this cannot be confirmed. The CDR3 is made up of 14 amino acids. Germline V lookup: CDR1 SGHVS, CDR2 FQNEAQ. CDR3 sequence reads: CASSSIDSFETQYF.

The V call is TRBV5-5, the J call TRBJ2-3; checking the TCRdb D call of TRBD1 is not possible without DNA. This CDR3 spans 15 amino acids. Germline V CDR1 and CDR2: SGHKS, YYEKEE (reference sequence). CDR3 amino acids: CASTRGPGLRDTQYF.

The chain uses TRBV7-2 and TRBJ2-3; TCRdb's D gene call, TRBD2, goes unchecked for lack of DNA. The CDR3 totals 16 residues. Germline V CDR1 and CDR2: SGHTA, FQGNSA. The CDR3 is CASSLKLAGTTDTQYF.

The CDR3 protein is CASSPTPGLAGAYSYEQYF. This chain joins TRBV11-2 and TRBJ2-7; TCRdb reports TRBD2, a call that lacks DNA to check it against. Germline V gene data show CDR1 as SGHAT and CDR2 as FQNNGV. This CDR3 spans 19 amino acids.

The chain combines TRBV6-1 with TRBJ1-5. CDR1 is MNHNS and CDR2 is SASEGT in the germline V gene. The CDR3 runs 14 residues. CDR3 amino acids: CASSESYSNQPQHF.

CDR3 sequence: CASRPTAGGLTDTQYF. This chain uses TRBV5-1 with TRBJ2-3; the TRBD2 assignment by TCRdb is unverifiable without DNA. The CDR3 is 16 residues long. Germline values: CDR1 SGHRS, CDR2 YFSETQ.

The chain carries TRBV6-5 and TRBJ1-1. This CDR3 spans 13 amino acids. Germline-derived CDR1 and CDR2 are MNHEY and SVGAGI. The CDR3 region is CASSYSVSREAFF.

This chain joins TRBV5-1 and TRBJ2-1; TCRdb outputs TRBD1, but without DNA this stays unchecked. Germline CDR1 reads SGHRS; CDR2 reads YFSETQ. CDR3 length: 15 amino acids. CDR3 in amino acids: CASSLQGPGVDEQFF.

The rearrangement links TRBV18 to TRBJ2-7. This CDR3 spans 16 amino acids. Germline CDR1 and CDR2: KGHSH and LQKENI. The CDR3 is CASSPPGARGSYEQYF. Full variable domain (outside the CDR3, taken from reference TRBV18 and TRBJ2-7): NAGVMQNPRHLVRRRGQEARLRCSPMKGHSHVYWYRQLPEEGLKFMVYLQKENIIDESGMPKERFSAEFPKEGPSILRIQQVVRGDSAAYFCASSPPGARGSYEQYFGPGTRLTVT.

The chain uses TRBV7-9 and TRBJ2-7; TCRdb returns TRBD1, unconfirmable since there is no DNA. Germline lookup yields CDR1 SEHNR and CDR2 FQNEAQ (reference sequence). This CDR3 comprises 15 residues. The CDR3 loop is CASSLAATGGYEQYF. Filled out from reference TRBV7-9 and TRBJ2-7, the complete variable domain reads DTGVSQNPRHKITKRGQNVTFRCDPISEHNRLYWYRQTLGQGPEFLTYFQNEAQLEKSRLLSDRFSAERPKGSFSTLEIQRTEQGDSAMYLCASSLAATGGYEQYFGPGTRLTVT.

The gene calls are TRBV15 and TRBJ1-4. This CDR3 contains 12 residues. Germline V CDR1 and CDR2: LNHNV, YYDKDF (reference sequence). This CDR3 is CATSRVVEKLFF.

The chain links TRBV20-1 to TRBJ1-3; lacking DNA, the TRBD1 call made by TCRdb goes unchecked. The CDR3 loop spans 13 amino acids. Germline V gene data show CDR1 as DFQATT and CDR2 as SNEGSKA (reference sequence). CDR3: CSARVGPGNTIYF.

The chain employs TRBV19 and TRBJ2-3; TCRdb designates TRBD1, a call that cannot be tested without DNA. The CDR3 runs to 16 residues. Germline V lookup: CDR1 LNHDA, CDR2 SQIVND (reference sequence). CDR3 loop: CASSSGTGIRTDTQYF.

The chain joins TRBV7-6 to TRBJ2-7. In germline, CDR1 is SGHVS, CDR2 FNYEAQ. The CDR3 consists of 15 residues. CDR3 protein: CASSPSNIPSYEQYF. The whole variable domain, remainder taken from reference TRBV7-6 and TRBJ2-7, is GAGVSQSPRYKVTKRGQDVALRCDPISGHVSLYWYRQALGQGPEFLTYFNYEAQQDKSGLPNDRFSAERPEGSISTLTIQRTEQRDSAMYRCASSPSNIPSYEQYFGPGTRLTVT.

The J gene is TRBJ2-7, the V gene TRBV6-2 or TRBV6-3; TCRdb reports TRBD1, a call that lacks DNA to check it against. The CDR3 has 15 amino acids. Germline V gene lookup returns CDR1 MNHEY and CDR2 SVGEGT. The CDR3 protein is CASSYSGTRAYEQYF.

The rearrangement joins TRBV6-4 to TRBJ2-2; TCRdb indicates TRBD1, and absent DNA this call remains unverified. The CDR3 has 16 residues. CDR1 is MRHNA, CDR2 SNTAGT, per germline. The CDR3 reads CASSERGRVVTGELFF.

The chain combines TRBV12-3 or TRBV12-4 with TRBJ1-5; TCRdb returns TRBD1, unconfirmable since there is no DNA. This CDR3 contains 14 residues. CDR3 sequence reads: CASSRTGANQPQHF.

The V call is TRBV28, the J call TRBJ1-2; the TRBD1 assignment by TCRdb is unverifiable without DNA. The CDR3 is 13 residues long. From germline, CDR1 is MDHEN and CDR2 SYDVKM. This chain's CDR3 is CASRGTGVSGYTF.

The rearrangement joins TRBV3-1 to TRBJ2-3; the D gene TCRdb calls, TRBD1, cannot be checked with no DNA. The germline CDR1 and CDR2 sequences are LGHDT and YNNKEL (reference sequence). The CDR3 has 16 amino acids. CDR3: CASSQDGPGETDTQYF.

The rearrangement uses TRBV15 and TRBJ2-5; the D call from TCRdb, TRBD2, cannot be confirmed without DNA. The CDR3 covers 16 residues. Germline V gene data show CDR1 as LNHNV and CDR2 as YYDKDF (reference sequence). The CDR3: CATSRDRASGGETQYF.

V usage is TRBV15 and J usage is TRBJ1-6; TCRdb names TRBD1, which stays unverified in the absence of DNA. Germline-derived CDR1 and CDR2 are LNHNV and YYDKDF (reference sequence). There are 16 residues in the CDR3. The CDR3 is CATSRGGGAINSPLHF. Together with reference TRBV15 and TRBJ1-6, the CDR3 gives the full variable domain: DAMVIQNPRYQVTQFGKPVTLSCSQTLNHNVMYWYQQKSSQAPKLLFHYYDKDFNNEADTPDNFQSRRPNTSFCFLDIRSPGLGDTAMYLCATSRGGGAINSPLHFGNGTRLTVT.

The chain uses TRBV7-3 and TRBJ2-3; TCRdb reports TRBD1, a call that lacks DNA to check it against. This CDR3 is built from 15 residues. The germline V gene encodes CDR1 SGHTA and CDR2 FQGTGA. The CDR3 region is CASSRGLYHTDTQYF.

The chain couples TRBV30 to TRBJ2-5; TCRdb designates TRBD2, a call that cannot be tested without DNA. Germline-derived CDR1 and CDR2 are GTSNPN and SVGIG (reference sequence). This CDR3 region has 15 residues. CDR3 residues: CAWSVLTSVKETQYF.

V and J are TRBV6-5 and TRBJ1-1; lacking DNA, the TRBD1 call made by TCRdb goes unchecked. CDR1 is MNHEY and CDR2 is SVGAGI in the germline V gene. The length of the CDR3 is 15 residues. The CDR3 reads CASRPAGTGNTEAFF.

The rearrangement uses TRBV9 and TRBJ2-2; TCRdb proposes TRBD2, but this gene call is untestable without DNA. Looked up from germline, CDR1 is SGDLS and CDR2 is YYNGEE. This CDR3 region has 16 residues. The CDR3 spells CASSVKVAGNTGELFF.